The sequence of this TCR beta chain was determined in a study of blood T cell repertoires in COVID-19. Study context: Acute and convalescent COVID-19 specimens originated in the United States, Italy and Spain.

The CDR3 length is 14 residues. V shed 4 bases and J shed 5 bases, with 12 bases lying between them. Germline V gene sequence: CDR1 MRHNA, CDR2 SNTAGT. Only in-frame clones appear in the TCRdb table, and some are missing; sequencing was by immunoSEQ multiplex PCR. The sample records approximately 300,000 clones, nearly 90% being singletons. Recruited during active infection, patients (from Seattle) were subsequently followed longitudinally. The chain combines TRBV6-4 with TRBJ2-1, with D possibly matching TRBD1 (5 bases). The sequence came from a woman aged 35 to 49 with COVID-19, enrolled during active disease. The sample taken for sequencing was peripheral blood. The CDR3 nucleotides read TGTGCCAGCAGTGCGACAGATCCAAACAATGAGCAGTTCTTC. Translated: CASSATDPNNEQFF.